This TCR beta chain was profiled in a study of identical twins. One entry per CDR3 protein results from TCRdb running MiXCR on the 5' RACE reads. The sample records 500,000 or so distinct CDR3 sequences, about 14% being singletons. The sample holds a few counts of this clonotype. No antigen is known for it. With no exceptions, donors were healthy Caucasians. Notes on the study in general: Within monozygotic twins, out-of-frame TCR alpha sharing was underestimated by the models.

The germline V gene encodes CDR1 SGHTA and CDR2 FQGTGA. The J segment lost 1 base and the V segment lost 5 bases, leaving 8 bases of the junction unmatched. This CDR3 contains 15 residues. These data were also filed under a second study, of yellow fever vaccine responses in identical twins.

The rearrangement links TRBV7-3 to TRBJ2-7; 7 nucleotides agree with TRBD2. Specimen: CD4+ T cells sorted from blood. This sequence was found in a woman between 18 and 29 years old in good health. Written as DNA, the CDR3 is TGTGCCAGCAGCGCCGCGGGGGACCCTTCCTACGAGCAGTACTTC. Amino acids: CASSAAGDPSYEQYF. Full variable domain (outside the CDR3, taken from reference TRBV7-3 and TRBJ2-7): GAGVSQTPSNKVTEKGKYVELRCDPISGHTALYWYRQSLGQGPEFLIYFQGTGAADDSGLPNDRFFAVRPEGSVSTLKIQRTERGDSAVYLCASSAAGDPSYEQYFGPGTRLTVT.